Following are 2 T cell receptor beta chains from one sample sequenced in a study of early T cells in non-severe SARS-CoV-2 infection (dated by TCRdb to the early 2020s). The method behind the library was 5' RACE. Reads for this sample came from a NextSeq 500. The public reads were quality trimmed at Q25 with fastp and then assembled into clones with MiXCR by TCRdb, keeping productive beta chains. Here each entry gathers all rows of one CDR3 protein and keeps the most common genes and DNA. Here the sample has just over 70,000 distinct CDR3 sequences; under 15% occur a single time. 1.3% of the sample is held by the ten biggest clonotypes. Source material: whole blood. The receptors come from an adult who was a healthcare worker with PCR-confirmed SARS-CoV-2 infection or an uninfected control (not recorded which).

This clonotype came up many times. The J gene is TRBJ2-3, the V gene TRBV3-1, with D perhaps TRBD1 (7 bases). There are 16 residues in the CDR3. Trimming removed 4 bases from V and 2 bases from J, with 16 bases in between. Germline V gene data show CDR1 as LGHDT and CDR2 as YNNKEL (reference sequence). The CDR3 DNA follows: TGTGCCAGCAGCCGGAACGGAGGGGGCGCCACAGATACGCAGTATTTT. This sequence encodes CASSRNGGGATDTQYF.

This clonotype was detected ten times or more. The chain employs TRBV24-1 and TRBJ2-1, with D possibly TRBD1 on 6 matching bases. V dropped 3 bases and J dropped 5 bases, with 10 bases sitting between them. The V gene's germline CDR1 is KGHDR and CDR2 SFDVKD. The CDR3 length is 14 residues. CDR3 region: CATSDPYRDNEQFF. The CDR3 DNA follows: TGTGCCACCAGTGATCCCTACAGGGACAATGAGCAGTTCTTC.